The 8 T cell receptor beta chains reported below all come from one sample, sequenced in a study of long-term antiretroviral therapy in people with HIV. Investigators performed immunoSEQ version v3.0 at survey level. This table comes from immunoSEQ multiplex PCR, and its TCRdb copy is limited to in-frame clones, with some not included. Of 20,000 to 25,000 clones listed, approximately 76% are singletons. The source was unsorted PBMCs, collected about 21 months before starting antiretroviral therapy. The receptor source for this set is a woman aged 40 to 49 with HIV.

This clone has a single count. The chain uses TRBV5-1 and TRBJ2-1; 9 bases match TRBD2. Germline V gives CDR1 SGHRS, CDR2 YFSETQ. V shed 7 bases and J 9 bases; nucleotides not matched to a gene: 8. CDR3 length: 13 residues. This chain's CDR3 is CASGRGGAGEQFF. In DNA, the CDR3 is TGCGCCAGCGGGCGCGGGGGGGCGGGTGAGCAGTTCTTC.

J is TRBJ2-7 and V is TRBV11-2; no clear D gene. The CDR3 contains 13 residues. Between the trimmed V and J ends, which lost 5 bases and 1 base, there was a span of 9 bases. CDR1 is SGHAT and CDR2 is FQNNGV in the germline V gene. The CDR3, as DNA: TGTGCCAGCAGCCTGACAATTTCCTACGAGCAGTACTTC. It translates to CASSLTISYEQYF.

This chain's CDR3 is CASSLEQGANQPQHF. The DNA of the CDR3 is TGTGCCAGCAGCTTAGAACAGGGGGCGAATCAGCCCCAGCATTTT. This rearrangement joins TRBV7-2 to TRBJ1-5; 9 bases match TRBD1. The CDR3 sequence is 15 residues long. The V gene's germline CDR1 is SGHTA and CDR2 FQGNSA. V lost 1 base, J lost 4 bases, and 2 bases stayed unmatched. The complete variable domain, with remaining parts taken from reference TRBV7-2 and TRBJ1-5, reads GAGVSQSPSNKVTEKGKDVELRCDPISGHTALYWYRQSLGQGLEFLIYFQGNSAPDKSGLPSDRFSAERTGGSVSTLTIQRTQQEDSAVYLCASSLEQGANQPQHFGDGTRLSIL.

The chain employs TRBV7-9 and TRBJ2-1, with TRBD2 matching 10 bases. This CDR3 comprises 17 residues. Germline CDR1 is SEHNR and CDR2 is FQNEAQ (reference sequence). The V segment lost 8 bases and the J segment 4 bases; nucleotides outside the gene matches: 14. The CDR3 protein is CASEGPSRSGGYNEQFF. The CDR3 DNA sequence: TGTGCCAGCGAGGGACCCTCTCGTAGCGGGGGGTACAATGAGCAGTTCTTC.

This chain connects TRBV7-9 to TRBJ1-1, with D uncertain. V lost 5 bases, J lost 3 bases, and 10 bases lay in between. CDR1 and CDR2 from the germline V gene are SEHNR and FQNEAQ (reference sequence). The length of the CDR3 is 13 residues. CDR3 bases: TGTGCCAGCAGCCGGGATGGGTACACTGAAGCTTTCTTT. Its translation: CASSRDGYTEAFF.

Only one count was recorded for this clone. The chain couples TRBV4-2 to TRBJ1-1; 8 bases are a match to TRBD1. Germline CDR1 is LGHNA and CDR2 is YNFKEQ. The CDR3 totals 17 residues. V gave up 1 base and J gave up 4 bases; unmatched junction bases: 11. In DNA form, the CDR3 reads TGTGCCAGCAGCCAAGGAGTCAGGGGGCTGTATAGCACTGAAGCTTTCTTT. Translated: CASSQGVRGLYSTEAFF.

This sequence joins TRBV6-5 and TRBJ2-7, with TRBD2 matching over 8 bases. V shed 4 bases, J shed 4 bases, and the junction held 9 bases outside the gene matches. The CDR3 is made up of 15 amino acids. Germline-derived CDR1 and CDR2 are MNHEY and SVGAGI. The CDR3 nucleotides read TGTGCCAGCAGTTTAGCGGGAAGCGGTTGGTACGAGCAGTACTTC. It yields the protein CASSLAGSGWYEQYF.

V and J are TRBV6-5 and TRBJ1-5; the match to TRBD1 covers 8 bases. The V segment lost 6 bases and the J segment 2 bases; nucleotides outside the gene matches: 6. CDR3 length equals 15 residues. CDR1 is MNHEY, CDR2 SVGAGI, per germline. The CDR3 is CASRPPGQGNQPQHF. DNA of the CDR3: TGTGCCAGCAGACCTCCGGGACAGGGCAATCAGCCCCAGCATTTT.